The rows below give T cell receptor beta chains drawn from one sample of a study of neurological immune-mediated disorders. TCRdb recomputed calls from the 5' RACE reads with MiXCR, one row per CDR3 protein. Here the sample spans about 29,000 distinct CDR3 sequences, more than 2.5% being singletons. Sequencing input: PBMCs. Every receptor here comes from a woman in her twenties or thirties with multiple sclerosis. Each CDR3 is given with its conserved first and last residue. The D gene is left open where the match is weak. Some rows have no size entry. The others give once, few or many, or a class for an expanded clone.

>TRBJ2-3|many|TRBD2|TRBV13
TGTGCCAGCAGCTCAACGACTAGCGGGGGTACAACAGATACGCAGTATTTT
CASSSTTSGGTTDTQYF
>TRBJ2-6|many|TRBD2|TRBV15
TGTGCCACCAGCAGCCGCGGGAGCTCGGGGGCCAACGTCCTGACTTTC
CATSSRGSSGANVLTF
>TRBJ2-3|many|TRBD1|TRBV20-1
TGCAGTGCTAGACCCAGGGGGCTACCAGATACGCAGTATTTT
CSARPRGLPDTQYF
>TRBJ2-3|many|.|TRBV7-2
TGTGCCAGCAGCTTATTTCGTTCGGTTAGCACAGATACGCAGTATTTT
CASSLFRSVSTDTQYF
>TRBJ2-2|many|.|TRBV5-6
TGTGCCAGCTTGGTGTTGGAAACCGGGGAGCTGTTTTTT
CASLVLETGELFF
>TRBJ1-2|many|TRBD1|TRBV6-6
TGTGCCAGCAGCCCAGACAGGGGTGGCGGCTACACCTTC
CASSPDRGGGYTF
>TRBJ2-5|many|.|TRBV20-1
TGCAGTGCTAGATCAGCTAAGAGAACCCAGTACTTC
CSARSAKRTQYF
>TRBJ2-1|many|.|TRBV7-2
TGTGCCAGCAGCTTAAGGGGGATAAGCTCCTACAATGAGCAGTTCTTC
CASSLRGISSYNEQFF
>TRBJ1-1|many|.|TRBV11-1
TGTGCCAGCAGCTTCCAAGCAAGGGTTTCTGCTGAAGCTTTCTTT
CASSFQARVSAEAFF
>TRBJ1-2|many|.|TRBV7-9
TGTGCCAGCAGCTTATGGGGGTTTCATGGCTACACCTTC
CASSLWGFHGYTF
>TRBJ1-1|many|.|TRBV18
TGTGCCAGCTCACCACTCTCCGACTTTAACACTGAAGCTTTCTTT
CASSPLSDFNTEAFF
>TRBJ2-1|few|.|TRBV5-1
TGCGCCAGCAGCTCAGGGCAAGTTTATGAGCAGTTCTTC
CASSSGQVYEQFF
>TRBJ1-2|many|.|TRBV20-1
TGCAGTGCTAGACAGGGAAGTGTTGGCTACACCTTC
CSARQGSVGYTF
>TRBJ2-1|many|.|TRBV20-1
TGCAGTGCTAGAGATAACTGGAAGACTCTAAAGTACAATGAGCAGTTCTTC
CSARDNWKTLKYNEQFF
>TRBJ2-5|medium-sized|TRBD2|TRBV10-3
TGTGCCATCAGTGAACTAGCGGGTAGCCAAGAGACCCAGTACTTC
CAISELAGSQETQYF
>TRBJ1-1|many|.|TRBV7-2
TGTGCCAGCAGCTTAGTTCGGGCAGGTGAAGCTTTCTTT
CASSLVRAGEAFF
>TRBJ2-3|many|.|TRBV6-6
TGTGCCAGCAGGCAGAGCACAGATACGCAGTATTTT
CASRQSTDTQYF
>TRBJ1-1|.|.|TRBV18
TGTGCCAGCTCACCAGGTCAGGGCGCGGGCTTGTTTAAAGCTTTCTTT
CASSPGQGAGLFKAFF
>TRBJ2-1|.|TRBD1|TRBV18
TGTGCCAGCTCCCCCGGGACAGGGGACTTCGATGAGCAGTTCTTC
CASSPGTGDFDEQFF
>TRBJ1-6|many|.|TRBV20-1
TGCAGTGCTCCCCAATCCGGGGAGGGTTCACCCCTCAACTTT
CSAPQSGEGSPLNF
>TRBJ2-2|few|TRBD2|TRBV4-2
TGTGCCAGCAGCCAAGGAGAGCGGGGGTACACCGGGGAGCTGTTTTTT
CASSQGERGYTGELFF
>TRBJ2-1|many|TRBD2|TRBV20-1
TGCAGTGCTAGAGGGACTAGCGGGAGAAATGAGCAGTTCTTC
CSARGTSGRNEQFF
>TRBJ2-5|many|.|TRBV29-1
TGCAGCGTTGAAGATCCCAGGGCGCGGGAGACCCAGTACTTC
CSVEDPRARETQYF
>TRBJ2-6|many|TRBD1|TRBV19
TGTGCCAGTAATGACCCGGGACAGATTGTTCTGGGGGCCAACGTCCTGACTTTC
CASNDPGQIVLGANVLTF
>TRBJ2-4|many|TRBD1|TRBV20-1
TGCAGTGCTAGCCTCGGGACAGGGAGGAACATTCAGTACTTC
CSASLGTGRNIQYF
>TRBJ2-1|many|.|TRBV20-1
TGCAGTGCTAAAGCGGGTTCCTACAATGAGCAGTTCTTC
CSAKAGSYNEQFF
>TRBJ1-2|many|.|TRBV5-5
TGTGCCAGCAGCCGACTAAGTGTGGGCAGGGAAGATGGCTACACCTTC
CASSRLSVGREDGYTF
>TRBJ2-1|many|.|TRBV12-3/TRBV12-4
TGTGCCAGCAGTTTACTCCTCCCGTTCTTGGGCATCACTTACAATGAGCAGTTCTTC
CASSLLLPFLGITYNEQFF
>TRBJ1-1|.|.|TRBV19
TGTGCCAGTAGTATAGGGAGGGCCTACAACACTGAAGCTTTCTTT
CASSIGRAYNTEAFF
>TRBJ2-1|.|.|TRBV10-3
TGTGCCATCAGTTGGGACACAGATACCGGAGAGCAGTTCTTC
CAISWDTDTGEQFF
>TRBJ2-7|many|TRBD1|TRBV5-1
TGCGCCAGTAAACGACAGGGGGCTCAAGAGCAGTACTTC
CASKRQGAQEQYF
>TRBJ1-1|many|.|TRBV15
TGTGCCACCAGCAGAAGTCCGACCGGGAACACTGAAGCTTTCTTT
CATSRSPTGNTEAFF
>TRBJ2-7|many|TRBD1|TRBV2
TGTGCCAGCAGACGACAGGGTCCGACTTACGAGCAGTACTTC
CASRRQGPTYEQYF
>TRBJ2-1|many|TRBD1|TRBV2
TGTGCCAGCAGTAGGGACAGGGAATCCTACAATGAGCAGTTCTTC
CASSRDRESYNEQFF
>TRBJ1-6|many|.|TRBV25-1
TGTGCCAGCAGTGAATCGGGCAGTCCCCCGCACTTT
CASSESGSPPHF
>TRBJ1-6|few|TRBD1|TRBV20-1
TGCAGTGCTAGAGATGGTGGGACAGGGGGGGATTCACCCCTCCACTTT
CSARDGGTGGDSPLHF
>TRBJ1-5|many|.|TRBV12-3/TRBV12-4
TGTGCCAGCAGTGGAGGACAGATTAGCAATCAGCCCCAGAATTTT
CASSGGQISNQPQNF
>TRBJ2-1|many|TRBD2|TRBV5-5
TGTGCCAGCAGCCCACGACAGGGACTAGCGGGCAACAATGAGCAGTTCTTC
CASSPRQGLAGNNEQFF
>TRBJ2-5|many|.|TRBV20-1
TGCAGTGCTGGGTTCAGGGGAGTCCCCCAAGAGACCCAGTACTTC
CSAGFRGVPQETQYF
>TRBJ1-2|.|.|TRBV18
TGTGCCAGCTCACCAACCGGGACTGCGGATGGCTACACCTTC
CASSPTGTADGYTF
>TRBJ2-3|medium-sized|.|TRBV5-1
TGCGCCAGCAGCTGGAAACAGGGCACGGATACGCAGTATTTT
CASSWKQGTDTQYF
>TRBJ2-1|many|.|TRBV7-2
TGTGCCAGCAGCTTACTGTTAGAGTACAATGAGCAGTTCTTC
CASSLLLEYNEQFF
>TRBJ1-1|many|.|TRBV20-1
TGCAGTGCTAGATACCGGGCCCTGAACACTGAAGCTTTCTTT
CSARYRALNTEAFF
>TRBJ2-7|many|TRBD1|TRBV6-5
TGTGCCAGCAGTCCCCAGCGGACAGGAGTCTACGAGCAGTACTTC
CASSPQRTGVYEQYF
>TRBJ2-3|many|TRBD1|TRBV5-1
TGCGCCAGCAGCATAGGGACAGTCAGCACAGATACGCAGTATTTT
CASSIGTVSTDTQYF
>TRBJ2-7|many|TRBD2|TRBV4-3
TGCGCCAGCAGCCAAGATAAGGGACTACCCTCCTACGAGCAGTACTTC
CASSQDKGLPSYEQYF
>TRBJ2-1|many|.|TRBV29-1
TGCAGCGTTGAAGCTAGGGCCTACAATGAGCAGTTCTTC
CSVEARAYNEQFF
>TRBJ2-6|many|.|TRBV20-1
TGCAGTGCTAGAGGATGGCACTCTGGGGCCAACGTCCTGACTTTC
CSARGWHSGANVLTF
>TRBJ2-5|many|.|TRBV6-6
TGTGCCAGCAGTATTTTAGACGCAAGAGGGACCCAGTACTTC
CASSILDARGTQYF
>TRBJ1-6|many|.|TRBV4-3
TGCGCCAGCAGCCAAGATGGGGCAGGGAATTCACCCCTCAACTTT
CASSQDGAGNSPLNF
>TRBJ2-6|.|.|TRBV7-6
TGTGCCAGCAGCTTACTTGTTTTCTCCCCCGATTATGCTGGGGCCAAAGTCCTGACTTTC
CASSLLVFSPDYAGAKVLTF
>TRBJ2-4|many|.|TRBV6-2/TRBV6-3
TGTGCCAGCAGCGTGACAGTGGGAAACATTCAGTACTTC
CASSVTVGNIQYF
>TRBJ2-1|many|.|TRBV6-2/TRBV6-3
TGTGCCAGCAGTCAACATTGGGCCGCCCCCAATGAGCAGTTCTTC
CASSQHWAAPNEQFF
>TRBJ2-1|.|TRBD2|TRBV7-2
TGTGCCAGCAGCTTTTTCGGGAGGGCTCCGAGAGAGCAGTTCTTC
CASSFFGRAPREQFF
>TRBJ2-3|many|.|TRBV29-1
TGCAGCGTTGAAAAGGGCAGCACAGATACGCAGTATTTT
CSVEKGSTDTQYF
>TRBJ2-5|many|.|TRBV27
TGTGCCAGCTCCCCCCTGGGGAGGTCAGGGGAGACCCAGTACTTC
CASSPLGRSGETQYF
>TRBJ2-1|many|.|TRBV5-1
TGCGCCAGCAGCTCACCGGGACTGTGGGGCGGTGAGCAGTTCTTC
CASSSPGLWGGEQFF
>TRBJ2-3|many|TRBD2|TRBV15
TGTGCCACCAGTTATGGGCTAGCGGGGAGCACAGATACGCAGTATTTT
CATSYGLAGSTDTQYF
>TRBJ2-7|many|TRBD1|TRBV20-1
TGCAGTGCAGGCCGGGACAGGGTATTTCCCTACGAGCAGTACTTC
CSAGRDRVFPYEQYF
>TRBJ1-3|many|.|TRBV5-1
TGCGCCAGCAGCATAGACGGCTCTGGAAACACCATATATTTT
CASSIDGSGNTIYF